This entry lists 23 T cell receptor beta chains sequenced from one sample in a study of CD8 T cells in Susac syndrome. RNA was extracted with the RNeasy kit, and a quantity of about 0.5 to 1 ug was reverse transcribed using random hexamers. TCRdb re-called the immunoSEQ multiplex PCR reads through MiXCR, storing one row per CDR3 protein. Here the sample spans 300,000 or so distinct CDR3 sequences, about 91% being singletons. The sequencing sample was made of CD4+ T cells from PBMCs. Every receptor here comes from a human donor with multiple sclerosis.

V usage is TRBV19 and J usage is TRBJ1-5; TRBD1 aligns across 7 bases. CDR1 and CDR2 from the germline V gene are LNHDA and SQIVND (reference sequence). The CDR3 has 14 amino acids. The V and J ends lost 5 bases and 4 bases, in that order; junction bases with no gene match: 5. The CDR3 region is CASSGGTENQPQHF. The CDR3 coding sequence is TGTGCCAGTAGTGGGGGGACAGAGAATCAGCCCCAGCATTTT.

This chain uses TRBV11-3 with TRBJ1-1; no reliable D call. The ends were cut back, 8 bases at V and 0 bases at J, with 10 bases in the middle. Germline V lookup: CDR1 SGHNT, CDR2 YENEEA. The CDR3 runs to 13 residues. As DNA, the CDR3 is TGTGCCAGCGGTCATACAGTGAACACTGAAGCTTTCTTT. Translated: CASGHTVNTEAFF.

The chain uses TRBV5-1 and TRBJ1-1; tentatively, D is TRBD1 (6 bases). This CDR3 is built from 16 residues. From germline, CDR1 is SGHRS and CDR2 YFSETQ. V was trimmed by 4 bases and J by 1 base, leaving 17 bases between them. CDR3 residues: CASSHRRTAPNTEAFF. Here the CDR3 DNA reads TGCGCCAGCAGCCACCGTCGGACAGCCCCGAACACTGAAGCTTTCTTT.

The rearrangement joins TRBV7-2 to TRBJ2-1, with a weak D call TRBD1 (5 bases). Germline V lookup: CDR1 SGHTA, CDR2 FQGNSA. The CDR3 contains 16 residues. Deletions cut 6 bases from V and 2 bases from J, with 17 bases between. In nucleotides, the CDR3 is TGTGCCAGCAGGGGTCTTAGGGGCAATACCTACAATGAGCAGTTCTTC. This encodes CASRGLRGNTYNEQFF.

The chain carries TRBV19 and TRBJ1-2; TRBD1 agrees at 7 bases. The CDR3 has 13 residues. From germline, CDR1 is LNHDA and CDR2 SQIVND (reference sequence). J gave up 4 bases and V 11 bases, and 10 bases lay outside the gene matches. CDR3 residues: CASGRDSSYGYTF. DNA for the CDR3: TGTGCCTCAGGGAGGGACAGTAGCTATGGCTACACCTTC.

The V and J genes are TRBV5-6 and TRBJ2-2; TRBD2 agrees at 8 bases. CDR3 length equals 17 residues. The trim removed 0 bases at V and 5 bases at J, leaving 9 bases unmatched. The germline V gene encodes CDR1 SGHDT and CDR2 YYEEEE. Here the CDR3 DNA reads TGTGCCAGCAGCTTGGTCGTTGGCGGGGGGATAACCGGGGAGCTGTTTTTT. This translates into CASSLVVGGGITGELFF.

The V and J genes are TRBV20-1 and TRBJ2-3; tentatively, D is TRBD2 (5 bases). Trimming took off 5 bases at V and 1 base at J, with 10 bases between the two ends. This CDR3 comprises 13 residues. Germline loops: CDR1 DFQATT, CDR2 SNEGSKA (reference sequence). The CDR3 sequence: CSAPTTGTDTQYF. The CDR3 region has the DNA TGCAGTGCTCCGACTACGGGCACAGATACGCAGTATTTT.

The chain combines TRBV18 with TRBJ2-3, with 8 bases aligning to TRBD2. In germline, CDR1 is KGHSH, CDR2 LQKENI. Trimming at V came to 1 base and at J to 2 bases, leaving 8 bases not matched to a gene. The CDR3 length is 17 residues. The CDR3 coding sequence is TGTGCCAGCTCACCACGTCTTAGCGGGAAGTACACAGATACGCAGTATTTT. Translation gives CASSPRLSGKYTDTQYF.

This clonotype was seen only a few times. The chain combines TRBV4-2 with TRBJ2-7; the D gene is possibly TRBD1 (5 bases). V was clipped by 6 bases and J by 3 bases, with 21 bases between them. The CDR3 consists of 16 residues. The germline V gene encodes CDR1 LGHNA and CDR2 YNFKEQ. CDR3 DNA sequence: TGTGCCAGCAGTCCGTACTCAAACACAGGAAACTACGAGCAGTACTTC. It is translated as CASSPYSNTGNYEQYF.

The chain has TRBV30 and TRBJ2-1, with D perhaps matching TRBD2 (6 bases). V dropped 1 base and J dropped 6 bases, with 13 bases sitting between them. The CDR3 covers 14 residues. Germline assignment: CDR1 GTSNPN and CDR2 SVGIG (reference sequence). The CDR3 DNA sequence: TGTGCCTGGAGTGGACTAGGCGTTCCCAATGAGCAGTTCTTC. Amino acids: CAWSGLGVPNEQFF.

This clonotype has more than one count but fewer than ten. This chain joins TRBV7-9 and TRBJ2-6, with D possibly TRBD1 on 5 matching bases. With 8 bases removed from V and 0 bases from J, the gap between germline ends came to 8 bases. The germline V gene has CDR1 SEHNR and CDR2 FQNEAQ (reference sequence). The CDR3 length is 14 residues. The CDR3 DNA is TGTGCCAGCCGCAGGGACTCTGGGGCCAACGTCCTGACTTTC. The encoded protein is CASRRDSGANVLTF.

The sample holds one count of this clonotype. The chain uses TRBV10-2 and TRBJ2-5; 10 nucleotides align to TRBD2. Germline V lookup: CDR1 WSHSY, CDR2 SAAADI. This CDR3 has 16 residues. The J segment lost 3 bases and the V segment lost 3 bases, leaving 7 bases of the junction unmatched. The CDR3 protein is CASSDRGAGGKETQYF. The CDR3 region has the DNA TGCGCCAGCAGTGATCGTGGAGCGGGGGGGAAAGAGACCCAGTACTTC.

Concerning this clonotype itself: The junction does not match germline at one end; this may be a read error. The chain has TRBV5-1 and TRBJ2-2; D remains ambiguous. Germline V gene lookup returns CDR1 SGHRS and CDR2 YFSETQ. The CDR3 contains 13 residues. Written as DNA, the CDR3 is TGTGCCAGCAGTCGCGGAGATACCGGGGAGCTGTTTTTT. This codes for CASSRGDTGELFF.

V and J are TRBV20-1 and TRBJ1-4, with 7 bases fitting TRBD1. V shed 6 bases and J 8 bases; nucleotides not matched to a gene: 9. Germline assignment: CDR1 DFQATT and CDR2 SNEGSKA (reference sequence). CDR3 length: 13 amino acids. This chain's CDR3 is CSAGGGLREKLFF. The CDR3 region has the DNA TGCAGTGCGGGAGGGGGCCTTAGGGAAAAACTGTTTTTT.

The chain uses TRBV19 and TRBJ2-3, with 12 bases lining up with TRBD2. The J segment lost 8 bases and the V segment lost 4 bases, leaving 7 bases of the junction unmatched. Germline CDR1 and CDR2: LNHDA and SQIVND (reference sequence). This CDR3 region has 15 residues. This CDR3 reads CASSRGGLAGGTQYF. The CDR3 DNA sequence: TGTGCCAGTAGTAGAGGGGGACTAGCGGGTGGTACGCAGTATTTT.

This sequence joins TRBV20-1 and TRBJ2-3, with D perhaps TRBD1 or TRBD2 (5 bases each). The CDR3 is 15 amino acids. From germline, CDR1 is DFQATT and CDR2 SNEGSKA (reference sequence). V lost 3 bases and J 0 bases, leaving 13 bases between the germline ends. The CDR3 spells CSARGESTSTDTQYF. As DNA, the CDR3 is TGCAGTGCTAGGGGGGAGAGCACTAGCACAGATACGCAGTATTTT.

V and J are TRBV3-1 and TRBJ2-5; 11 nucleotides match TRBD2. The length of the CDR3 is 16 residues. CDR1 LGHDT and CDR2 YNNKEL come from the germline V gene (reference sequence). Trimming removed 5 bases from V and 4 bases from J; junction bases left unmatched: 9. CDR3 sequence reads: CASSFLAGGRGETQYF. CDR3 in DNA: TGTGCCAGCAGCTTTCTAGCGGGGGGTCGGGGAGAGACCCAGTACTTC.

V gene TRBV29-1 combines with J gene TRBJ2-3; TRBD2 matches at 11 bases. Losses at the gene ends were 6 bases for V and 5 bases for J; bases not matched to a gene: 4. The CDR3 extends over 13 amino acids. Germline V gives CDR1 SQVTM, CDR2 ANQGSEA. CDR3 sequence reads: CSVKGLAGDTQYF. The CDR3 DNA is TGCAGCGTCAAAGGACTAGCGGGAGATACGCAGTATTTT.

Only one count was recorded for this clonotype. The chain's CDR3 is CASRTFGGLYTDTQYF. In DNA, the CDR3 is TGTGCCAGCAGAACCTTTGGGGGGCTCTACACAGATACGCAGTATTTT. The rearrangement links TRBV12-3 or TRBV12-4 to TRBJ2-3, with D tentatively TRBD1 or TRBD2 (6 bases each). The germline V and J ends were trimmed by 6 bases and 2 bases, with 18 bases remaining between them. The CDR3 runs 16 residues.

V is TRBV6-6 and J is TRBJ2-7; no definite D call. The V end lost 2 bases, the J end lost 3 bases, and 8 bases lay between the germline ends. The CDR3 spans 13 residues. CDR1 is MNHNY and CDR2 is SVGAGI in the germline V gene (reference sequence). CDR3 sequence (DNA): TGTGCCAGCAGTTACCGGCAGATCTACGAGCAGTACTTC. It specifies CASSYRQIYEQYF.

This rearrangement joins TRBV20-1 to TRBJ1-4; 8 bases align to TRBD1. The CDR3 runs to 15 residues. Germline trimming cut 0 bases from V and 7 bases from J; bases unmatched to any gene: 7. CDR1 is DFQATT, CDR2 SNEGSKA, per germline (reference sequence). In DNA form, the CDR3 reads TGCAGTGCTAGAGATCCTTCAGGGGGCTTTGAAAAACTGTTTTTT. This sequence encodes CSARDPSGGFEKLFF.

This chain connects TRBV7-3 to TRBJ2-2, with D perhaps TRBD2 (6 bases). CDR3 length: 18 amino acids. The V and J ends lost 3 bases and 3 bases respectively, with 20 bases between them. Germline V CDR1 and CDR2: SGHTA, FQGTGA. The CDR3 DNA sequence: TGTGCCAGCAGCTTCCTGGGGGGACCGATAACCCACACCGGGGAGCTGTTTTTT. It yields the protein CASSFLGGPITHTGELFF.

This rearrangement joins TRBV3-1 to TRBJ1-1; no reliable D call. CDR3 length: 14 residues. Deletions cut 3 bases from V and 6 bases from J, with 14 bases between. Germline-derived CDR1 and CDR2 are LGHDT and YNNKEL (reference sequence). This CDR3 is CASSHQLLDAEAFF. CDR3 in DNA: TGTGCCAGCAGCCACCAACTTTTGGATGCTGAAGCTTTCTTT.